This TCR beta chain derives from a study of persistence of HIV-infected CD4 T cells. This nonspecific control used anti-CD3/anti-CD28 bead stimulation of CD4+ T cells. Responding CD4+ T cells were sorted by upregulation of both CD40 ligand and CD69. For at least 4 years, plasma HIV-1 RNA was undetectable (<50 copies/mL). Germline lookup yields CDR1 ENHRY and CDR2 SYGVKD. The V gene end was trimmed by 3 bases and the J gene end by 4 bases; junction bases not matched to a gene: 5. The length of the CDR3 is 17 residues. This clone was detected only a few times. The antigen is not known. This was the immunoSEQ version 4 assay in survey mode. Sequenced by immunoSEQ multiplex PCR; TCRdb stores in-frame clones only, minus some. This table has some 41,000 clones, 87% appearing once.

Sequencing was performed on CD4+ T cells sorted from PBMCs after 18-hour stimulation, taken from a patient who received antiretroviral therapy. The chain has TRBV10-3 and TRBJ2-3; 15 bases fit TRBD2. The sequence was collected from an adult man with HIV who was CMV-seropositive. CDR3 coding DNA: TGTGCCATCAGTGACTCCGGGACTAGCGGGAGGTCAGATACGCAGTATTTT. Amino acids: CAISDSGTSGRSDTQYF.